This TCR beta chain was observed in a study of OX40 agonist ivuxolimab in advanced cancers. The wider study: Of mixed ages from about 20 to 80 and averaging about 60 years, the group was about 80% male. Study results and caveats: Fewer expanded clones were found on average in CD4+ than in CD8+ T cells. Several nonresponders also turned out to have low normalized T-cell clonal expansion.

The assay was immunoSEQ multiplex PCR, and TCRdb's table has in-frame clones only and misses some. The repertoire consists of fewer than 90,000 clones, with around 90% occurring once and the leading ten covering just over 2.5%. The CDR3 covers 10 residues. Trimming took off 4 bases at V and 9 bases at J, with 4 bases between the two ends. The germline CDR1 and CDR2 sequences are LNHDA and SQIVND (reference sequence). This clone appeared once. Its antigen remains unknown. The source of this sequence is an adult with an advanced solid tumor such as melanoma, head and neck, liver or kidney cancer. This specimen was CD4+ or CD8+ T cells sorted from blood, taken in a trial of the OX40 agonist ivuxolimab. The chain employs TRBV19 and TRBJ2-1; D gene ambiguous. The CDR3 DNA sequence: TGTGCCAGTAGTAGGGGTGAGCAGTTCTTC. Translated: CASSRGEQFF.